This TCR beta chain emerged from a study of blood T cells in healthy people across ages. The use of a sample-barcoded 5' primer and a J-beta primer mix characterized a second PCR of about 7 to 12 cycles. TCRdb re-analysed the 5' RACE reads in MiXCR, keeping a single row per CDR3 protein. The sample records 700,000 to 950,000 distinct CDR3 sequences, roughly 60% being singletons. The sample taken for sequencing was blood. The clonotype originates from a man aged 25 to 40 in good health.

CDR3 residues: CASRPGGSYNSPLHF. CDR3 DNA sequence: TGTGCCAGCAGGCCCGGGGGCTCCTATAATTCACCCCTCCACTTT. The chain employs TRBV6-1 and TRBJ1-6; the D gene is possibly TRBD1 (5 bases). Germline CDR1 MNHNS, CDR2 SASEGT. The V and J ends lost 6 bases and 0 bases respectively, with 9 bases between them. The CDR3 length is 15 residues.